The rows below give T cell receptor beta chains drawn from one sample of a study of cytomegalovirus exposure and HLA in healthy donors. Clones were read by immunoSEQ multiplex PCR, and TCRdb kept only the in-frame ones, dropping some. Of about 160,000 clones listed, around three quarters were seen once; the top ten hold 1.5% to 1.7%. Material for sequencing was PBMCs. The receptors stem from a man aged 40-49 years in good health and CMV-seronegative. Each CDR3 is given with its conserved first and last residue. Fields, in order: V gene, J gene, D gene, clone size, CDR3 protein, CDR3 DNA. A D gene is named only where the DNA matches it firmly. Clone size is not always given. Where it is, it says once, few, many or a class for expanded clones.

>TRBV28|TRBJ1-5|TRBD1|NA
CASRGTGDQPQHF
TGTGCCAGCAGGGGGACAGGGGATCAGCCCCAGCATTTT
>TRBV9|TRBJ2-2|TRBD2|NA
CASSRGGIRDTTNGELFF
TGTGCCAGCAGCCGGGGGGGTATTCGGGACACAACTAACGGGGAGCTGTTTTTT
>TRBV5-1|TRBJ1-1|NA|few
CASSLEQVMNTEAFF
TGCGCCAGCAGCTTGGAACAGGTTATGAACACTGAAGCTTTCTTT
>TRBV2|TRBJ2-1|TRBD2|NA
CASRTGTSVYEQFF
TGTGCCAGCAGGACCGGGACTAGCGTCTATGAGCAGTTCTTC
>TRBV18|TRBJ2-1|TRBD2|once
CASSPELAGGGEQFF
TGTGCCAGCTCACCGGAACTAGCGGGAGGGGGTGAGCAGTTCTTC
>TRBV9|TRBJ1-1|NA|few
CASSEGGGHTEAFF
TGTGCCAGCAGCGAGGGGGGGGGTCACACTGAAGCTTTCTTT
>TRBV9|TRBJ2-7|NA|NA
CASSVGQGSYVQYF
TGTGCCAGCAGCGTAGGGCAGGGTTCCTACGTGCAGTACTTC
>TRBV5-1|TRBJ1-1|TRBD1|few
CASSSGQGTPEAFF
TGCGCCAGCAGCTCGGGACAGGGAACCCCTGAAGCTTTCTTT
>TRBV27|TRBJ1-1|TRBD1|NA
CASSLGTVSNTEAFF
TGTGCCAGCAGTTTAGGGACAGTCTCGAACACTGAAGCTTTCTTT
>TRBV21-1|TRBJ2-7|NA|NA
CARGGNALDGYEQYF
TGTGCCAGGGGGGGAAATGCTCTTGATGGGTACGAGCAGTACTTC
>TRBV5-6|TRBJ1-3|NA|NA
CASSRGGASSGNTIYF
TGTGCCAGCAGCCGGGGGGGGGCCTCCTCTGGAAACACCATATATTTT
>TRBV7-9|TRBJ2-6|TRBD1|NA
CASSAGTGLSGANVLTF
TGTGCCAGCAGTGCAGGGACAGGATTGTCTGGGGCCAACGTCCTGACTTTC
>TRBV2|TRBJ2-3|NA|NA
CASLASRLRAQVDTQYF
TGTGCCAGCCTAGCGAGTAGATTAAGGGCACAAGTGGATACGCAGTATTTT
>TRBV19|TRBJ1-2|NA|NA
CASSIQGNYGYTF
TGTGCCAGTAGTATTCAGGGAAACTATGGCTACACCTTC
>TRBV5-1|TRBJ2-7|TRBD2|NA
CASSSSGTSGRYEQYF
TGCGCCAGCAGCTCGTCCGGGACTAGCGGGAGGTACGAGCAGTACTTC
>TRBV5-1|TRBJ2-7|TRBD1|NA
CASSSLQGYEQYF
TGCGCCAGCAGCTCCCTACAGGGGTACGAGCAGTACTTC
>TRBV20-1|TRBJ2-5|NA|NA
CSARIWETQYF
TGCAGTGCCAGGATATGGGAGACCCAGTACTTC
>TRBV28|TRBJ2-1|TRBD1|NA
CASSPGQGKGNEQFF
TGTGCCAGCAGTCCCGGACAGGGCAAAGGGAATGAGCAGTTCTTC
>TRBV7-9|TRBJ2-7|NA|few
CASSFGQRDEQYF
TGTGCCAGCAGCTTTGGACAGAGGGACGAGCAGTACTTC
>TRBV9|TRBJ2-5|NA|NA
CASSGRGPTQETQYF
TGTGCCAGCAGCGGCCGCGGCCCCACCCAAGAGACCCAGTACTTC
>TRBV5-5|TRBJ1-4|NA|few
CASSLAPAGFNEKLFF
TGTGCCAGCAGCCTGGCCCCGGCGGGTTTTAATGAAAAACTGTTTTTT
>TRBV29-1|TRBJ1-5|NA|NA
CSVAIGTGNNQPQHF
TGCAGCGTTGCTATAGGCACCGGGAACAATCAGCCCCAGCATTTT
>TRBV5-6|TRBJ2-7|NA|NA
CASSLGGLFYEQYF
TGTGCCAGCAGCTTGGGGGGACTCTTCTACGAGCAGTACTTC
>TRBV27|TRBJ2-4|NA|few
CASSPHLGGIQYF
TGTGCCAGCAGTCCGCATCTAGGTGGCATTCAGTACTTC
>TRBV27|TRBJ2-7|TRBD2|NA
CASSPLAGAREQYF
TGTGCCAGCAGTCCTTTAGCGGGAGCGAGGGAGCAGTACTTC
>TRBV9|TRBJ2-2|NA|NA
CASSVNSANTGELFF
TGTGCCAGCAGCGTGAATAGCGCGAACACCGGGGAGCTGTTTTTT
>TRBV6-5|TRBJ2-7|TRBD1|NA
CASNYRDRFHEQYF
TGTGCCAGCAACTATCGGGACAGGTTCCACGAGCAGTACTTC
>TRBV5-1|TRBJ2-3|TRBD2|NA
CASSLAEASGGSADTQYF
TGCGCCAGCAGCTTGGCCGAAGCTAGCGGGGGGAGCGCAGATACGCAGTATTTT
>TRBV6-5|TRBJ2-6|NA|NA
CASSEGFSGANVLTF
TGTGCCAGCAGCGAGGGTTTCTCTGGGGCCAACGTCCTGACTTTC
>TRBV2|TRBJ2-4|NA|NA
CASSEGEGSQYF
TGTGCCAGCAGCGAGGGGGAAGGCAGTCAGTACTTC
>TRBV10-2|TRBJ2-7|NA|NA
CASSDPLGSRVEQYF
TGCGCCAGCAGTGACCCCCTTGGTAGCCGGGTCGAGCAGTACTTC
>TRBV28|TRBJ2-1|TRBD2|NA
CASSGTSGDNEQFF
TGTGCCAGCAGTGGGACTAGCGGAGACAATGAGCAGTTCTTC
>TRBV23-1|TRBJ2-3|TRBD2|NA
CASRGKKGTSGTDPDTQYF
TGCGCCAGCAGAGGGAAAAAAGGGACTAGCGGGACTGATCCAGATACGCAGTATTTT
>TRBV7-9|TRBJ2-7|NA|NA
CASSLGTTGVYEQYF
TGTGCCAGCAGCTTAGGGACCACCGGGGTCTACGAGCAGTACTTC
>TRBV2|TRBJ2-3|TRBD1|NA
CASSGRTGSTDTQYF
TGTGCCAGCAGTGGTCGGACAGGGTCCACAGATACGCAGTATTTT
>TRBV28|TRBJ1-6|NA|NA
CASSLWVSGSPLHF
TGTGCCAGCAGTTTATGGGTTAGCGGTTCACCCCTCCACTTT
>TRBV29-1|TRBJ2-7|NA|once
CSVEDTGERSYEQYF
TGCAGCGTTGAAGATACGGGGGAGAGGTCCTACGAGCAGTACTTC